This TCR beta chain was identified during a study of blood T cell repertoires in COVID-19. Study-wide context: The cDNA or gDNA used as material had been derived from T cells, B-cell-depleted T cells, or PBMCs.

Unmatched junction bases numbered 6, after V lost 7 bases and J lost 2 bases. Germline V gene lookup returns CDR1 WSHSY and CDR2 SAAADI. This CDR3 has 15 amino acids. Clones were sequenced by immunoSEQ multiplex PCR, and TCRdb holds only the in-frame ones, with some missing. The sample includes nearly 200,000 clones, roughly 90% of them seen just once. The V and J genes are TRBV10-2 and TRBJ2-4; 9 positions match TRBD2. Sequences were obtained from peripheral blood. The TCR originated in a woman in her 70s with acute or convalescent COVID-19. The CDR3 loop reads CASKGTSLTKNIQYF. The DNA for the CDR3 is TGCGCCAGCAAGGGGACTAGCCTAACCAAAAACATTCAGTACTTC.